The sequence of this T cell receptor (beta chain) was determined in a study of cytomegalovirus exposure and HLA in healthy donors. Comments on this clone: The antigen remains undetermined.

Study findings and constraints: Later analysis identified several of the most significant clusters that appeared linked to common viral pathogens. Sequencing likely generated an artifact that appeared as a cluster of highly shared sequence variants.

V was cut by 0 bases and J by 4 bases, with 14 bases left in between. The V gene's germline CDR1 is LGHNT and CDR2 FRNRAP. The CDR3 contains 16 residues. Primers included in the PCR were 60 Vbeta and 13 Jbeta primers. The data were produced by immunoSEQ multiplex PCR, yet TCRdb's version contains in-frame clones alone and is incomplete. The profile shows 150,000 or so clones, roughly 80% of them singletons. This chain connects TRBV12-5 to TRBJ2-3; D might be TRBD1 (5 bases). The TCR comes from a woman aged 18-30 years in good health and CMV-seronegative. Sequenced input: PBMCs. The CDR3 sequence: CASGLVLSQDADTQYF. The CDR3 coding sequence is TGTGCTAGTGGTTTGGTACTTTCACAGGATGCAGATACGCAGTATTTT.